The T cell receptor (beta chain) under discussion was sequenced for a study of T cell responses to AZD1222 COVID-19 vaccine. Study-wide results and caveats: Variant regions that are unmutated are reportedly the target of nearly half of spike-specific TCRs. Baseline seropositives among AZD1222 recipients totaled only six or seven.

In the case of this clone: The antigen is not known.

Assay used: immunoSEQ multiplex PCR; TCRdb lists only in-frame clones, some missing. The repertoire holds fewer than 200,000 clones, with around 94% as singletons. Germline CDR1 SGHRS, CDR2 YFSETQ. CDR3 size: 14 residues. Between the trimmed V and J ends, which lost 1 base and 2 bases, there was a span of 4 bases. The source of this sequence is an adult in good health. This chain joins TRBV5-1 and TRBJ2-6; no clear D. Material: peripheral blood, obtained on day 0 of AZD1222 vaccination. The DNA for the CDR3 is TGCGCCAGCAGCTTGTGGCCTGGGGCCAACGTCCTGACTTTC. Translated, it gives CASSLWPGANVLTF.